Shown below are 11 T cell receptor beta chains from a single sample sequenced in a study of control samples from healthy donors and cancer patients. Data came from immunoSEQ multiplex PCR; TCRdb stores just in-frame clones and leaves some out. The sample records 150,000 to 200,000 clones, approximately 94% being singletons. The material sequenced was PBMCs. The origin of the receptors is a man between 60 and 70 years old with colorectal cancer.

The rearrangement joins TRBV9 to TRBJ1-1; tentative D call: TRBD1 (5 bases). This CDR3 is built from 16 residues. CDR1 and CDR2 from the germline V gene are SGDLS and YYNGEE. V was pared by 0 bases and J by 1 base, with 13 bases between. In DNA, the CDR3 is TGTGCCAGCAGCGTAGGGCTGGGACCCGGGAACACTGAAGCTTTCTTT. Translation gives CASSVGLGPGNTEAFF.

This chain uses TRBV7-7 with TRBJ2-5, with TRBD2 matching over 12 bases. The V and J ends lost 4 bases and 5 bases, in that order; junction bases with no gene match: 2. In germline, CDR1 is SSHAT, CDR2 FNYEAQ (reference sequence). The CDR3 sequence is 14 residues long. In nucleotides, the CDR3 is TGTGCCAGCAGCTGGACTAGCGGGGACGAGACCCAGTACTTC. Translation: CASSWTSGDETQYF.

The chain employs TRBV5-5 and TRBJ1-6; 7 bases align to TRBD1. Germline V lookup: CDR1 SGHKS, CDR2 YYEKEE (reference sequence). Trimming cost V 4 bases and J 10 bases; bases outside gene matches: 11. The CDR3 extends over 15 amino acids. CDR3 sequence (DNA): TGTGCCAGCAGCCTCTTTGACAGGGAGAGATCACCCCTCCACTTT. This encodes CASSLFDRERSPLHF.

V gene TRBV19 combines with J gene TRBJ1-1, with 9 bases that match TRBD1. Germline V gene lookup returns CDR1 LNHDA and CDR2 SQIVND (reference sequence). V dropped 7 bases and J dropped 1; count of bases not matched to a gene: 4. The CDR3 totals 14 residues. The CDR3 bases are TGTGCCAGTATTCTGGGACAGGGGAACACTGAAGCTTTCTTT. This sequence encodes CASILGQGNTEAFF. Full variable domain (rest looked up from reference TRBV19 and TRBJ1-1): DGGITQSPKYLFRKEGQNVTLSCEQNLNHDAMYWYRQDPGQGLRLIYYSQIVNDFQKGDIAEGYSVSREKKESFPLTVTSAQKNPTAFYLCASILGQGNTEAFFGQGTRLTVV.

The V gene is TRBV7-2, the J gene TRBJ2-5; TRBD1 might be the D (6 bases). Germline V gene data show CDR1 as SGHTA and CDR2 as FQGNSA. Trimming took 1 base from V and 5 from J, leaving 11 bases between them. CDR3 size: 14 residues. The CDR3 DNA follows: TGTGCCAGCAGCTTAGTACAGGGTCACGAGACCCAGTACTTC. Protein product: CASSLVQGHETQYF.

A remark on this clone: This sample also contains other DNA sequences that code for the same CDR3. The chain has TRBV6-6 and TRBJ2-7, with 7 bases matching TRBD1. Trimming took 6 bases from V and 4 from J; bases not matched to a gene: 6. The CDR3 sequence is 13 residues long. Germline CDR1 reads MNHNY; CDR2 reads SVGAGI (reference sequence). The CDR3, as DNA: TGTGCCAGCAGCCCCGGGACAGCTTACGAGCAGTACTTC. As protein: CASSPGTAYEQYF.

This chain joins TRBV18 and TRBJ1-3, with D unresolved. V was cut by 2 bases and J by 3 bases, with 5 bases left in between. Germline V gene sequence: CDR1 KGHSH, CDR2 LQKENI. This CDR3 has 13 residues. The CDR3 sequence is CASSPIDGNTIYF. The CDR3 DNA follows: TGTGCCAGCTCACCAATTGATGGAAACACCATATATTTT.

This chain connects TRBV19 to TRBJ1-1, with 7 bases lining up with TRBD1. CDR3 length equals 14 residues. Germline CDR1 LNHDA, CDR2 SQIVND (reference sequence). Unmatched junction bases numbered 14, after V lost 6 bases and J lost 10 bases. CDR3 residues: CASSQARQGVSAFF. The CDR3 DNA follows: TGTGCCAGTAGCCAGGCCAGACAGGGAGTATCAGCTTTCTTT.

The rearrangement links TRBV6-6 to TRBJ1-2; unclear D gene. V was clipped by 0 bases and J by 2 bases, with 10 bases between them. The germline gives CDR1 MNHNY, CDR2 SVGAGI (reference sequence). The length of the CDR3 is 15 residues. The CDR3: CASSYSDIPNYGYTF. The CDR3 bases are TGTGCCAGCAGTTACTCAGACATTCCAAACTATGGCTACACCTTC.

The chain is built from TRBV24-1 and TRBJ2-1, with TRBD2 matching 7 bases. The CDR3 has 14 residues. After removal of 5 bases from V and 6 bases from J, the junction contained 6 bases not matched to a gene. CDR1 and CDR2 from the germline V gene are KGHDR and SFDVKD. CDR3 loop: CATSVSGASNEQFF. CDR3 sequence (DNA): TGTGCCACCAGTGTAAGCGGGGCCAGCAATGAGCAGTTCTTC.

The gene calls are TRBV9 and TRBJ1-1; D is unclear. The germline V gene has CDR1 SGDLS and CDR2 YYNGEE. The CDR3 covers 14 residues. V dropped 2 bases and J dropped 0 bases, with 8 bases sitting between them. CDR3 loop: CASSVQVMNTEAFF. The CDR3 DNA follows: TGTGCCAGCAGCGTTCAGGTTATGAACACTGAAGCTTTCTTT.